These 7 T cell receptor beta chains were all obtained from the same sample, sequenced in a study of blood T cell repertoires in COVID-19 (dated by TCRdb to the early 2020s). The method was the immunoSEQ multiplex PCR assay. In its TCRdb copy, this immuneACCESS table keeps in-frame sequences only and misses some clones. Where compared with another copy, unresolved V genes explain less than half of these, and the others have no known cause. A total of roughly 70,000 clones appear in this sample, roughly 88% of them only once. The biggest ten clones account for around 6.4% of the sample. Material for sequencing was peripheral blood. The receptors shown here come from a woman between 70 and 85 years old with acute or convalescent COVID-19.

About this clone: Other DNA sequences within the sample encode an identical CDR3. The rearrangement joins TRBV5-1 to TRBJ1-1; 7 bases map to TRBD1. J gave up 1 base and V 0 bases, and 0 bases lay outside the gene matches. Germline V gene lookup returns CDR1 SGHRS and CDR2 YFSETQ. This CDR3 contains 14 residues. CDR3 in amino acids: CASSLGTGNTEAFF. The CDR3 coding sequence is TGCGCCAGCAGCTTGGGGACAGGGAACACTGAAGCTTTCTTT.

This rearrangement joins TRBV3-1 (or the pseudogene TRBV3-2) to TRBJ2-1; D is unresolved. CDR3 length equals 16 residues. Trimming removed 0 bases from V and 0 bases from J, with 9 bases in between. The germline gives CDR1 LGHDT, CDR2 YNNKEL (reference sequence). This chain's CDR3 is CASSQDVSSSYNEQFF. In nucleotides, the CDR3 is TGTGCCAGCAGCCAAGACGTCTCGAGCTCCTACAATGAGCAGTTCTTC.

The J gene is TRBJ1-2, the V gene TRBV1; the D call of TRBD1 is as the table states it, not checked on the DNA. TRBV1 has pseudogene status. The CDR3 totals 14 residues. Here the CDR3 reads CTSSPRQLRRGYTF. The CDR3 bases are TGCACCAGCAGCCCCCGACAGCTCCGCCGAGGCTACACCTTC.

The chain couples TRBV5-1 to TRBJ1-4, with TRBD1 as a possible D gene (5 bases). The CDR3 has 14 amino acids. The V end was cut by 0 bases, the J end by 3 bases, with 6 bases between. Germline values: CDR1 SGHRS, CDR2 YFSETQ. The chain's CDR3 is CASSLEGPNEKLFF. CDR3 DNA: TGCGCCAGCAGCTTGGAGGGGCCTAATGAAAAACTGTTTTTT.

The chain carries TRBV9 and TRBJ2-2, with 7 bases lining up with TRBD1. The CDR3 loop spans 16 amino acids. The junction had 6 bases not matched to a gene; V was cut back by 0 bases and J by 4 bases. CDR1 SGDLS and CDR2 YYNGEE come from the germline V gene. CDR3 in DNA: TGTGCCAGCAGCGTAGGGGACAGCCAACTCACCGGGGAGCTGTTTTTT. Its translation is CASSVGDSQLTGELFF.

The rearrangement uses TRBV3-1 (or the pseudogene TRBV3-2) and TRBJ2-1; possibly TRBD1 for D (5 bases). The CDR3 runs 14 residues. Germline-derived CDR1 and CDR2 are LGHDT and YNNKEL (reference sequence). V lost 0 bases to trimming and J lost 7 bases, with 10 bases between them. DNA for the CDR3: TGTGCCAGCAGCCAAGATTGGACACTGAATGAGCAGTTCTTC. Translation gives CASSQDWTLNEQFF.

This chain connects TRBV19 to TRBJ1-3; 7 positions agree with TRBD1. The CDR3 is made up of 14 amino acids. V was pared by 3 bases and J by 4 bases, with 3 bases of the junction left unmatched. From germline, CDR1 is LNHDA and CDR2 SQIVND (reference sequence). CDR3 residues: CASSMGTVGNTIYF. The CDR3 bases are TGTGCCAGTAGTATGGGGACAGTAGGAAACACCATATATTTT.